The entry below describes one T cell receptor beta chain. Its antigen is undetermined. The data were taken from a study of T cells in localized non-small cell lung cancer. Study-wide findings and caveats: Increased T cell density in blood showed an association with longer overall survival. In uninvolved adjacent lung, T cell clonality reached its highest value, exceeding tumor. Across samples, adjacent lung featured a median approximately 56 of the top 100 tumor clones. Tumor samples were not multi-region, leaving intratumor heterogeneity unexcluded.

Clones were read by immunoSEQ multiplex PCR, and TCRdb kept only the in-frame ones, dropping some. Of 20,000 to 25,000 clones in the sample, 92% were seen once. With 6 bases clipped from V and 6 bases from J, the junction kept 11 bases outside the gene matches. Germline assignment: CDR1 MNHEY and CDR2 SMNVEV (reference sequence). The CDR3 covers 16 residues. The sample here was peripheral blood, taken before any cancer treatment. The chain employs TRBV27 and TRBJ2-2; 9 bases align to TRBD1. The receptor's source is a woman aged 35 to 70 with stage I lung adenocarcinoma. CDR3 sequence reads: CASSYRTGAAPGELFF. CDR3 DNA: TGTGCCAGCAGCTATCGGACAGGGGCGGCGCCCGGGGAGCTGTTTTTT.